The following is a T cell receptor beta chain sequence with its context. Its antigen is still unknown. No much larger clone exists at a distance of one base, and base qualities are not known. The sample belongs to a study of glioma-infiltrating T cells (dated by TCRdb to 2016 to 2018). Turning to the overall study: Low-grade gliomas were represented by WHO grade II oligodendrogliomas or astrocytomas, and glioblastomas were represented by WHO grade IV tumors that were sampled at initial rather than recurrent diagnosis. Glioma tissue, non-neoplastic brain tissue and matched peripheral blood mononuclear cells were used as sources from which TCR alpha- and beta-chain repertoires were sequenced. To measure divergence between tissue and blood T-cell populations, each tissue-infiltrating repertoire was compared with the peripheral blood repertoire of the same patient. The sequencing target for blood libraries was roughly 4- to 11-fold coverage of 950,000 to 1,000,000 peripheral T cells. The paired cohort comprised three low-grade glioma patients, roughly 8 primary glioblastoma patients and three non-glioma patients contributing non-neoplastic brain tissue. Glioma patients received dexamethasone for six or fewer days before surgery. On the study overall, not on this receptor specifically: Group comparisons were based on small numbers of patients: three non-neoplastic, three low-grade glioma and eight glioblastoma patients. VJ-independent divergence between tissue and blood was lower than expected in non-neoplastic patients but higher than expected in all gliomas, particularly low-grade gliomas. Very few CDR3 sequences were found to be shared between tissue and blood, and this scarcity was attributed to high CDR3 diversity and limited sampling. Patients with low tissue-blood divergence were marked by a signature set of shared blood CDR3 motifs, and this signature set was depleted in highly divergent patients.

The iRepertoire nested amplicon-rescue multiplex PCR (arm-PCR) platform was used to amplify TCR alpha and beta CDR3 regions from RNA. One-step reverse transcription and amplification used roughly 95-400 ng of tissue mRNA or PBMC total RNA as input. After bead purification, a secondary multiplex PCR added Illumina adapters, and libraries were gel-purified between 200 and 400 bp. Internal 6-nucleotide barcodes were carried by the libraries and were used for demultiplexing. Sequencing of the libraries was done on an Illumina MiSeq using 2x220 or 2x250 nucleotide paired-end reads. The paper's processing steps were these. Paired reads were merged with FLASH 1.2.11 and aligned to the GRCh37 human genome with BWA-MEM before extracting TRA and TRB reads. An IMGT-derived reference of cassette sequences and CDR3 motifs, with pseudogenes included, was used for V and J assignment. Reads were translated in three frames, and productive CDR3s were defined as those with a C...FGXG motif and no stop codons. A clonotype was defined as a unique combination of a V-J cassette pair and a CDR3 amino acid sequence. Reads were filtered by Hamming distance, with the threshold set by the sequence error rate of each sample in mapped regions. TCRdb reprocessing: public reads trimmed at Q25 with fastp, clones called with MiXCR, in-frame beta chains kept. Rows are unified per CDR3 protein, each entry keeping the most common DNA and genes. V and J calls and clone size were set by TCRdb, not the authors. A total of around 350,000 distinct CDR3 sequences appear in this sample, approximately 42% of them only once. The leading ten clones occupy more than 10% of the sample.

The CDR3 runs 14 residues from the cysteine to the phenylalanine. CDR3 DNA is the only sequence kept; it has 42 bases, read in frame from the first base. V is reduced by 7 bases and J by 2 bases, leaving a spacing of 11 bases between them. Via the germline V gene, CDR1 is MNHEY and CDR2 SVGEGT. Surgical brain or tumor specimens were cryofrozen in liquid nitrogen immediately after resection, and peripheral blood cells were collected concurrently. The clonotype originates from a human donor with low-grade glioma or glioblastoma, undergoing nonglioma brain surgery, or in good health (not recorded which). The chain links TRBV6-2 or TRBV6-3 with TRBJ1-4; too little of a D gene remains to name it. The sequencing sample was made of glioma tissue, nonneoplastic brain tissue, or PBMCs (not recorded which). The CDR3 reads CASNRGGTNEKLFF. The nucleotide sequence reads TGTGCCAGCAACCGCGGAGGGACTAATGAAAAACTGTTTTTT.